This TCR beta chain was sequenced in a study of blood T cells in healthy people across ages. Each of the donors had roughly 10 milliliters of peripheral blood drawn into EDTA-treated Vacutainer tubes. This clonotype occurred many times. Through a sample-barcoded 5' primer and a J-beta primer mix, a second PCR was run for about 6 to 11 cycles. TCRdb re-analysed the 5' RACE reads in MiXCR, keeping a single row per CDR3 protein. The profile covers around 900,000 distinct CDR3 sequences, with roughly 51% appearing a single time and around a fifth taken by the ten largest. The TCR originated in a woman aged 55-70 years in good health. The source material was blood.

DNA of the CDR3: TGTGCCAGCAGCTCGGGGCGAGGCTACGAGCAGTACTTC. Translation: CASSSGRGYEQYF. This rearrangement joins TRBV28 to TRBJ2-7; D is possibly TRBD1 or TRBD2 (5 bases each). Germline-derived CDR1 and CDR2 are MDHEN and SYDVKM. The V gene lost 6 bases and the J gene lost 3 bases, with 12 bases spanning the gap. This CDR3 has 13 residues.